The next 15 T cell receptor beta chains were all read from a single sample in a study of T-cell memory formation after mild COVID-19 (dated by TCRdb to the early 2020s). Library preparation employed 5' RACE. The run used an Illumina NovaSeq 6000. The public reads were reprocessed in TCRdb via fastp at Q25 and MiXCR, keeping in-frame beta chains. Each entry is one CDR3 protein sequence, shown with its most common DNA and genes. In this sample the table shows approximately 210,000 distinct CDR3 sequences, around 16% of which occur a single time. The ten largest clonotypes hold roughly 2.6% of the sample. What was sequenced was PBMCs or a T cell subset sorted from them (not recorded which). The receptor source for this set is an adult woman who had mild COVID-19 (a few samples of this study predate the infection). The sample titles of this study are shuffled in the database, so cell type and time point are left out; the donor was told from shared clones.

The V gene is TRBV9, the J gene TRBJ2-7; D may match TRBD1 or TRBD2 (5 bases each). V was trimmed by 1 base and J by 4 bases, leaving 15 bases between them. Germline CDR1 reads SGDLS; CDR2 reads YYNGEE. This CDR3 has 15 residues. The CDR3 here is CASSVNPLGEYEQYF. As DNA, the CDR3 is TGTGCCAGCAGCGTAAACCCGCTGGGGGAGTACGAGCAGTACTTC.

This clonotype was counted at least ten times. V is TRBV15 and J is TRBJ1-1, with a weak D call TRBD1 (5 bases). CDR1 and CDR2 (germline): LNHNV, YYDKDF (reference sequence). The CDR3 covers 13 residues. V lost 2 bases and J 6 bases, leaving 10 bases between the germline ends. In DNA, the CDR3 is TGTGCCACCAGCAGAATGGGGGTATCTGAAGCTTTCTTT. The encoded protein is CATSRMGVSEAFF.

This rearrangement joins TRBV24-1 to TRBJ1-5; 8 nucleotides match TRBD1. Unmatched junction bases numbered 6, after V lost 3 bases and J lost 9 bases. This CDR3 has 14 amino acids. CDR1 is KGHDR and CDR2 is SFDVKD in the germline V gene. CDR3 sequence: CATSDGGQAGPQHF. The CDR3 region has the DNA TGTGCCACCAGTGATGGGGGACAGGCCGGGCCCCAGCATTTT.

The V call is TRBV14, the J call TRBJ1-2; possibly TRBD1 for D (5 bases). The CDR3 is made up of 16 amino acids. Trimming took off 4 bases at V and 0 bases at J, with 15 bases between the two ends. The germline V gene has CDR1 SGHDN and CDR2 FVKESK. The CDR3 loop reads CASSPIRGDSNYGYTF. The CDR3 DNA is TGTGCCAGCAGCCCTATAAGAGGGGATTCTAACTATGGCTACACCTTC.

This chain links TRBV4-2 with TRBJ2-7; a weak D match, TRBD2 (5 bases). CDR1 is LGHNA and CDR2 is YNFKEQ in the germline V gene. CDR3 length: 15 residues. V dropped 0 bases and J dropped 3 bases, with 12 bases sitting between them. The CDR3 spells CASSQDSTGNYEQYF. CDR3 in DNA: TGTGCCAGCAGCCAAGACTCCACCGGGAACTACGAGCAGTACTTC.

This clonotype was observed a single time. The J gene is TRBJ2-1, the V gene TRBV20-1, with 7 bases aligning to TRBD1. Germline V gene data show CDR1 as DFQATT and CDR2 as SNEGSKA (reference sequence). The CDR3 covers 15 residues. V gave up 4 bases and J gave up 0 bases; unmatched junction bases: 6. CDR3 in DNA: TGCAGTGCTAAAGAGGGGGCACGCTCCTACAATGAGCAGTTCTTC. Amino acid sequence: CSAKEGARSYNEQFF.

The gene calls are TRBV5-1 and TRBJ2-1; D remains ambiguous. This CDR3 contains 15 residues. The V end was cut by 2 bases, the J end by 2 bases, with 11 bases between. Germline CDR1 is SGHRS and CDR2 is YFSETQ. The CDR3, as DNA: TGCGCCAGCAGCTTTAGTGAAACTCCCTACAATGAGCAGTTCTTC. The encoded protein is CASSFSETPYNEQFF. Using reference TRBV5-1 and TRBJ2-1 for the parts outside the CDR3, the full variable domain is KAGVTQTPRYLIKTRGQQVTLSCSPISGHRSVSWYQQTPGQGLQFLFEYFSETQRNKGNFPGRFSGRQFSNSRSEMNVSTLELGDSALYLCASSFSETPYNEQFFGPGTRLTVL.

Only a few counts were recorded for this clonotype. This chain uses TRBV18 with TRBJ1-1, with 11 bases identical to TRBD1. V was clipped by 3 bases and J by 0 bases; unmatched bases: 6. Germline V gene data show CDR1 as KGHSH and CDR2 as LQKENI. CDR3 length: 17 amino acids. CDR3 nucleotides: TGTGCCAGCTCACCCCGTGGACAGGGGGCAATGAACACTGAAGCTTTCTTT. Residues: CASSPRGQGAMNTEAFF.

The chain joins TRBV7-6 to TRBJ2-2; TRBD2 aligns across 7 bases. CDR3 size: 16 residues. Trimming removed 4 bases from V and 1 base from J; junction bases left unmatched: 6. Germline V CDR1 and CDR2: SGHVS, FNYEAQ. The CDR3 bases are TGTGCCAGCAGCTCCTCCGGACTAGTGAACACCGGGGAGCTGTTTTTT. Translating gives CASSSSGLVNTGELFF.

The chain links TRBV24-1 to TRBJ1-1; the D is unclear. V lost 3 bases to trimming and J lost 6 bases, with 10 bases between them. From germline, CDR1 is KGHDR and CDR2 SFDVKD. The CDR3 has 13 amino acids. The CDR3 DNA sequence: TGTGCCACCAGTGATCCTGGACGGTCTGAAGCTTTCTTT. This encodes CATSDPGRSEAFF.

In this sample, this clonotype turned up a few times. The rearrangement joins TRBV12-5 to TRBJ2-7; D uncertain. The V end was cut by 0 bases, the J end by 6 bases, with 18 bases between. The germline gives CDR1 LGHNT, CDR2 FRNRAP. This CDR3 spans 16 amino acids. CDR3 in amino acids: CASGLVSGSLPGEQYF. CDR3 DNA sequence: TGTGCTAGTGGTTTGGTATCTGGATCCCTTCCCGGCGAGCAGTACTTC. Based on the CDR3 plus reference TRBV12-5 and TRBJ2-7, the full variable domain is DARVTQTPRHKVTEMGQEVTMRCQPILGHNTVFWYRQTMMQGLELLAYFRNRAPLDDSGMPKDRFSAEMPDATLATLKIQPSEPRDSAVYFCASGLVSGSLPGEQYFGPGTRLTVT.

This clonotype was seen a few times. V and J are TRBV10-3 and TRBJ1-5; no definite D call. Trimming took 3 bases from V and 1 from J, leaving 7 bases between them. The germline CDR1 and CDR2 sequences are ENHRY and SYGVKD. The CDR3 contains 14 residues. The CDR3 sequence: CAISDFESNQPQHF. Written as DNA, the CDR3 is TGTGCCATCAGTGACTTCGAGAGCAATCAGCCCCAGCATTTT.

This clonotype has just a few counts. V is TRBV9 and J is TRBJ2-5; 8 nucleotides agree with TRBD2. From germline, CDR1 is SGDLS and CDR2 YYNGEE. Unmatched junction bases numbered 2, after V lost 3 bases and J lost 1 base. The CDR3 extends over 14 amino acids. The CDR3 DNA reads TGTGCCAGCAGCGGAGGACTAGCCCAAGAGACCCAGTACTTC. Its translation is CASSGGLAQETQYF.

The chain links TRBV6-5 to TRBJ1-1; TRBD1 is a possible D gene (5 bases). Germline V gene lookup returns CDR1 MNHEY and CDR2 SVGAGI. V lost 0 bases, J lost 4 bases, and 15 bases lay in between. This CDR3 region has 16 residues. CDR3 residues: CASSYSIQGGGTEAFF. Here the CDR3 DNA reads TGTGCCAGCAGTTACTCGATTCAGGGTGGGGGCACTGAAGCTTTCTTT.

This clonotype has at least ten counts. The chain joins TRBV10-3 to TRBJ2-3; D remains unclear. The V end was cut by 0 bases, the J end by 6 bases, with 7 bases between. This CDR3 has 13 residues. Germline loops: CDR1 ENHRY, CDR2 SYGVKD. The CDR3 DNA reads as TGTGCCATCAGTGAGTCGATGGCCGATACGCAGTATTTT. Translation: CAISESMADTQYF.